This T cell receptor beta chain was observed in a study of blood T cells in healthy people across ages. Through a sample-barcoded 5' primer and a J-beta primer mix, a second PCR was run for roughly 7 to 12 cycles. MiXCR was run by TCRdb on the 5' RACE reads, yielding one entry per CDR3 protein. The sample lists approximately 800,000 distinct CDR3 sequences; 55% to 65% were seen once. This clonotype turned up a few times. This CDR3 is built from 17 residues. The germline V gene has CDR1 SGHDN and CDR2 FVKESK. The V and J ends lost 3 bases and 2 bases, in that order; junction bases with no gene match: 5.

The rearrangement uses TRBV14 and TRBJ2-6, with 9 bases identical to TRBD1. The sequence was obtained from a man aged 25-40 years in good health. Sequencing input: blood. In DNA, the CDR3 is TGTGCCAGCAGCCAGCTACAGGGGGCTGCTGGGGCCAACGTCCTGACTTTC. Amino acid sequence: CASSQLQGAAGANVLTF.